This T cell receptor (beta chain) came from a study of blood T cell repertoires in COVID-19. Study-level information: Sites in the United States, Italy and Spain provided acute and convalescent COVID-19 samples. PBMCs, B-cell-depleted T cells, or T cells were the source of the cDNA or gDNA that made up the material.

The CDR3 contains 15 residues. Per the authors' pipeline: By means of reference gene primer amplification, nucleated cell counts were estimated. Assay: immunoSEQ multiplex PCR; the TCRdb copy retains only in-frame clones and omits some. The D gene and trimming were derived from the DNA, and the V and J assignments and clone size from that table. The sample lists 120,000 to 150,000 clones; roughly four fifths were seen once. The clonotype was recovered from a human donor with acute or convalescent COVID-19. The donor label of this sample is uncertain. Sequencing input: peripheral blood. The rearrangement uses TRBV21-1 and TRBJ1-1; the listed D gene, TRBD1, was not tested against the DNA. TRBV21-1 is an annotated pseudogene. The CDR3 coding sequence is TGTGCCAGCAGCAAAAGGAGGACAGCGAACACTGAAGCTTTCTTT. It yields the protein CASSKRRTANTEAFF.